What follows are 7 T cell receptor beta chains derived from one specimen sequenced in a study of read filtering for tumor transcriptome and immune sequencing. This library used about 400 ng RNA and molecular barcoded adaptors spanning alpha/delta and beta/gamma chains. TCRdb processed the reads anew with MiXCR; each CDR3 protein has one entry. Here the sample spans around 140,000 distinct CDR3 sequences, about 13% being singletons. The specimen was a population of CD138-negative cells sorted from bone marrow. The receptor source for this set is a donor at least 40 years old with multiple myeloma.

This clonotype was recorded many times. The V gene is TRBV7-2, the J gene TRBJ2-7; a possible D gene is TRBD1 (7 bases). The CDR3 extends over 14 amino acids. Germline assignment: CDR1 SGHTA and CDR2 FQGNSA. Trimming pared 1 base from V and 2 bases from J, leaving 9 bases between. The CDR3 DNA reads TGTGCCAGCAGCTTAGGCAGGGGGGCCTACGAGCAGTACTTC. Translated: CASSLGRGAYEQYF.

Details on this clonotype: It is likely a read error, because the conserved phenylalanine at the end of the CDR3 is missing. The chain is built from TRBV7-9 and TRBJ2-7; D may be TRBD1 or TRBD2 (5 bases each). Deletions cut 1 base from V and 4 bases from J, with 20 bases between. CDR1 is SEHNR, CDR2 FQNEAQ, per germline (reference sequence). This CDR3 spans 17 amino acids. The CDR3 DNA reads as TGTGCCAGCAGCTTAGGCTCCATTGGGACCGGGAAATACGAGCAGTACTCC. Its protein product is CASSLGSIGTGKYEQYS.

This clonotype was counted at least ten times. The chain employs TRBV5-5 and TRBJ2-5; the D is unclear. The CDR3 covers 13 residues. In germline, CDR1 is SGHKS, CDR2 YYEKEE (reference sequence). Between the trimmed V and J ends, which lost 2 bases and 5 bases, there was a span of 10 bases. This CDR3 is CASSLGPLETQYF. Written as DNA, the CDR3 is TGTGCCAGCAGCTTAGGACCCCTGGAGACCCAGTACTTC.

The table lists this clonotype with many counts. This chain connects TRBV6-5 to TRBJ2-1; the match to TRBD2 covers 11 bases. The CDR3 has 16 residues. Losses at the gene ends were 2 bases for V and 2 bases for J; bases not matched to a gene: 2. CDR1 MNHEY and CDR2 SVGAGI come from the germline V gene. The CDR3 reads CASSYQGLAAYNEQFF. The CDR3 region has the DNA TGTGCCAGCAGTTACCAGGGACTAGCGGCCTACAATGAGCAGTTCTTC.

This clonotype was found a few times. This may stem from a read error, because a much larger clone lies one nucleotide away. Here the CDR3 omits its conserved ending phenylalanine or tryptophan, so a read error is the likely source. The chain has TRBV24-1 and TRBJ1-1; 8 bases map to TRBD1. Germline V lookup: CDR1 KGHDR, CDR2 SFDVKD. Germline trimming cut 2 bases from V and 4 bases from J; bases unmatched to any gene: 2. CDR3 size: 14 residues. The CDR3 loop is CATSDSDRGTEAFL. For the CDR3, the DNA is TGTGCCACCAGTGATTCAGACAGGGGCACTGAAGCTTTCTTA.

This clonotype was observed many times. The V gene is TRBV5-1, the J gene TRBJ1-5, with D unclear. V lost 6 bases and J 6 bases, leaving 16 bases between the germline ends. Germline CDR1 reads SGHRS; CDR2 reads YFSETQ. CDR3 size: 14 residues. CDR3 coding DNA: TGCGCCAGCACACCGGGGAACAAGGGTCAGCCCCAGCATTTT. It translates to CASTPGNKGQPQHF.

On this clonotype: This likely stems from a read error, as it lies one base from a far larger clone. The rearrangement joins TRBV6-6 to TRBJ2-1; perhaps TRBD2 as D (6 bases). The CDR3 covers 14 residues. Germline CDR1 is MNHNY and CDR2 is SVGAGI (reference sequence). Written as DNA, the CDR3 is TGTGCCGGCAGGGTCGGGACTTCCTACAATGAGCAGTTCTTC. Encoded protein: CAGRVGTSYNEQFF.